This T cell receptor (beta chain) was identified in a study of OX40 agonist ivuxolimab in advanced cancers. Study observations and caveats: In general, CD8+ T cells held more expanded clones than CD4+ did, on average.

Here immunoSEQ multiplex PCR was the method, and the copy in TCRdb shows in-frame clones only, minus some. The sample lists some 150,000 clones, 90% occurring once. Trimming shortened V by 0 bases and J by 5 bases, and 8 bases separated the two germline ends. Germline values: CDR1 MNHEY, CDR2 SVGAGI. CDR3 length equals 14 residues. A word on this clone: Its antigen remains unknown.

This specimen was CD4+ or CD8+ T cells sorted from blood, taken in a trial of the OX40 agonist ivuxolimab. The receptor was derived from an adult with an advanced solid tumor such as melanoma, head and neck, liver or kidney cancer. The rearrangement links TRBV6-5 to TRBJ2-1; D is ambiguous. Written as DNA, the CDR3 is TGTGCCAGCAGTTACTCCACCGGTAACAATGAGCAGTTCTTC. Encoded protein: CASSYSTGNNEQFF.